The 25 T cell receptor beta chains below were found in one sample sequenced in a study of technical replicates of blood from several donors. This table comes from immunoSEQ multiplex PCR, and its TCRdb copy is limited to in-frame clones, with some not included. The table records more than 90,000 clones, 90% to 96% of them present only once. The sample consisted of T cells isolated from PBMCs. All receptors come from a human donor in good health.

CDR3 region: CASSLLPPYNEQFF. CDR3 coding DNA: TGTGCCAGCAGTTTGCTACCTCCCTACAATGAGCAGTTCTTC. The genes are TRBV28 and TRBJ2-1; D uncertain. V lost 3 bases and J 2 bases, leaving 8 bases between the germline ends. CDR3 length: 14 amino acids. Per germline, CDR1 MDHEN and CDR2 SYDVKM.

The J gene is TRBJ1-2, the V gene TRBV4-1; 7 bases are a match to TRBD1. The germline gives CDR1 MGHRA, CDR2 YSYEKL. The J segment lost 6 bases and the V segment lost 6 bases, leaving 31 bases of the junction unmatched. CDR3 length: 21 amino acids. The CDR3 sequence is CASRTYGQARGRNSVIDGYTF. DNA of the CDR3: TGCGCCAGCAGGACGTATGGACAGGCTCGAGGCAGGAACTCTGTGATTGATGGCTACACCTTC.

This sequence joins TRBV27 and TRBJ2-3; TRBD1 matches 8 bases. Germline assignment: CDR1 MNHEY and CDR2 SMNVEV (reference sequence). The CDR3 has 17 amino acids. Trimming at V came to 1 base and at J to 5 bases, leaving 11 bases not matched to a gene. Here the CDR3 DNA reads TGTGCCAGCAGTTTATACTGGACAGGGAAGGGAGGAGATACGCAGTATTTT. Protein sequence: CASSLYWTGKGGDTQYF.

This clone was observed once. This rearrangement joins TRBV30 to TRBJ2-1; TRBD2 is a possible D gene (5 bases). Trimming stripped 0 bases from V and 7 bases from J, with 19 bases between. The germline gives CDR1 GTSNPN, CDR2 SVGIG (reference sequence). This CDR3 has 16 amino acids. Written as DNA, the CDR3 is TGTGCCTGGAGTGTTCGGGCGGGCCCAACACAAAATGAGCAGTTCTTC. The encoded protein is CAWSVRAGPTQNEQFF.

There are a few counts of this clone. J is TRBJ1-1 and V is TRBV28; D remains unclear. CDR3 length: 12 amino acids. V lost 7 bases to trimming and J lost 7 bases, with 13 bases between them. In germline, CDR1 is MDHEN, CDR2 SYDVKM. CDR3 protein: CASNQAGGEAFF. CDR3 nucleotide sequence: TGTGCCAGCAACCAGGCGGGCGGTGAAGCTTTCTTT.

The gene calls are TRBV20-1 and TRBJ1-4, with D unclear. The V gene's germline CDR1 is DFQATT and CDR2 SNEGSKA (reference sequence). CDR3 length equals 11 residues. V was pared by 0 bases and J by 17 bases, with 13 bases between. The CDR3 sequence is CSARDQATIFF. The CDR3 nucleotides read TGCAGTGCTAGAGATCAGGCCACGATTTTTTTT.

This sequence joins TRBV6-1 and TRBJ2-7; possible D gene TRBD2, 5 bases. V gave up 2 bases and J gave up 3 bases, with 14 bases separating them. CDR3 length: 15 amino acids. CDR1 is MNHNS and CDR2 is SASEGT in the germline V gene. CDR3 sequence (DNA): TGTGCCAGCAGTGAAAATAAAGAGCGGAACTACGAGCAGTACTTC. It encodes CASSENKERNYEQYF.

The gene calls are TRBV7-9 and TRBJ2-6, with a tentative D call TRBD1 (8 bases). This CDR3 is 17 amino acids long. Trimming shortened V by 8 bases and J by 0 bases, and 17 bases separated the two germline ends. Germline V gene data show CDR1 as SEHNR and CDR2 as FQNEAQ (reference sequence). The CDR3: CASWGGTGGSGANVLTF. In DNA, the CDR3 is TGTGCCAGCTGGGGAGGGACAGGAGGCTCTGGGGCCAACGTCCTGACTTTC.

This chain connects TRBV4-1 to TRBJ2-5; weak D call: TRBD1 (6 bases). Between the trimmed V and J ends, which lost 4 bases and 0 bases, there was a span of 12 bases. Looked up from germline, CDR1 is MGHRA and CDR2 is YSYEKL. The length of the CDR3 is 15 residues. Written as DNA, the CDR3 is TGCGCCAGCAGCCGATATGACAGGTACCAAGAGACCCAGTACTTC. This codes for CASSRYDRYQETQYF.

The chain uses TRBV10-3 and TRBJ1-1; 7 bases match TRBD1. Germline assignment: CDR1 ENHRY and CDR2 SYGVKD. The CDR3 spans 13 residues. With V trimmed by 6 bases and J by 4 bases, 5 bases remained unmatched. As DNA, the CDR3 is TGTGCCATCAGGCGGGACAGCTTCACTGAAGCTTTCTTT. The encoded protein is CAIRRDSFTEAFF.

This clone has only one observation. V and J are TRBV27 and TRBJ2-2; 8 nucleotides line up with TRBD1. With 7 bases clipped from V and 6 bases from J, the junction kept 10 bases outside the gene matches. This CDR3 region has 15 residues. Germline CDR1 MNHEY, CDR2 SMNVEV (reference sequence). Here the CDR3 reads CASKSGQDIAGELFF. As DNA, the CDR3 is TGTGCCAGCAAATCGGGACAGGATATCGCCGGGGAGCTGTTTTTT.

The rearrangement joins TRBV10-2 to TRBJ1-5, with D hard to call. The CDR3 has 15 amino acids. V was trimmed by 6 bases and J by 3 bases, leaving 15 bases between them. Germline loops: CDR1 WSHSY, CDR2 SAAADI. The CDR3 here is CASSSNRGHNQPQHF. DNA of the CDR3: TGCGCCAGCAGCTCAAACCGGGGTCACAATCAGCCCCAGCATTTT.

The chain joins TRBV4-1 to TRBJ2-3; D possibly corresponds to TRBD2 (5 bases). Trimming removed 1 base at V and 2 bases at J, with 7 bases between. CDR1 and CDR2 (germline): MGHRA, YSYEKL. CDR3 length equals 14 residues. This CDR3 reads CASSQVLVTDTQYF. The CDR3 nucleotides read TGCGCCAGCAGCCAAGTACTAGTCACAGATACGCAGTATTTT.

This chain joins TRBV6-5 and TRBJ1-1; the match to TRBD1 covers 7 bases. CDR1 MNHEY and CDR2 SVGAGI come from the germline V gene. V shed 6 bases and J 7 bases; nucleotides not matched to a gene: 5. The CDR3 runs 12 residues. The CDR3 sequence: CASRRTGFEAFF. The CDR3 nucleotides read TGTGCCAGCAGGCGGACAGGCTTTGAAGCTTTCTTT.

The gene calls are TRBV25-1 and TRBJ2-3; possibly TRBD2 for D (7 bases). The CDR3 totals 14 residues. Germline assignment: CDR1 MGHDK and CDR2 SYGVNS. V lost 4 bases, J lost 4 bases, and 12 bases lay in between. DNA for the CDR3: TGTGCCAGCAGTGGAACGGGGGGCCCAGATACGCAGTATTTT. Translation gives CASSGTGGPDTQYF. Combining the CDR3 with reference TRBV25-1 and TRBJ2-3 gives the whole variable domain EADIYQTPRYLVIGTGKKITLECSQTMGHDKMYWYQQDPGMELHLIHYSYGVNSTEKGDLSSESTVSRIRTEHFPLTLESARPSHTSQYLCASSGTGGPDTQYFGPGTRLTVL.

This clone was counted a single time. The genes are TRBV5-5 and TRBJ1-1; 8 bases are shared with TRBD1. Germline V gives CDR1 SGHKS, CDR2 YYEKEE (reference sequence). The CDR3 is 16 residues long. Trimming cost V 0 bases and J 0 bases; bases outside gene matches: 4. The CDR3 DNA follows: TGTGCCAGCAGCTTGGCAGGGGGCCTAATGAACACTGAAGCTTTCTTT. Protein sequence: CASSLAGGLMNTEAFF.

The rearrangement links TRBV10-3 to TRBJ2-2; D is undetermined. V was shortened by 10 bases and J by 7 bases, with 10 bases between the two germline ends. There are 11 residues in the CDR3. CDR1 ENHRY and CDR2 SYGVKD come from the germline V gene. CDR3: CATRYVGELFF. In nucleotides, the CDR3 is TGTGCCACCCGGTACGTCGGGGAGCTGTTTTTT.

This clone was detected only once. The rearrangement links TRBV5-1 to TRBJ1-6; TRBD1 aligns across 9 bases. Germline CDR1 reads SGHRS; CDR2 reads YFSETQ. The CDR3 contains 15 residues. J lost 9 bases, V lost 4 bases, and 8 bases had no gene match. The CDR3 protein is CASSHWDRDISPLHF. CDR3 coding DNA: TGCGCCAGCAGCCACTGGGACAGGGACATTTCACCCCTCCACTTT.

The chain employs TRBV9 and TRBJ1-1; 8 bases agree with TRBD1. The length of the CDR3 is 15 residues. V was clipped by 6 bases and J by 4 bases; unmatched bases: 11. From germline, CDR1 is SGDLS and CDR2 YYNGEE. As DNA, the CDR3 is TGTGCCAGCAAGGAACAGACAGGGGATCGCACTGAAGCTTTCTTT. It is translated as CASKEQTGDRTEAFF.

J is TRBJ2-7 and V is TRBV5-6, with a weak D call TRBD1 (11 bases). The V gene's germline CDR1 is SGHDT and CDR2 YYEEEE. The V gene lost 3 bases and the J gene lost 2 bases, with 27 bases spanning the gap. This CDR3 has 19 amino acids. The CDR3 is CASSSPGQGVSGRTYEQYF. The CDR3 nucleotides read TGTGCCAGCAGCTCACCGGGACAGGGGGTTAGCGGGAGGACCTACGAGCAGTACTTC.

This chain links TRBV6-5 with TRBJ2-7, with no clear D. The CDR3 has 13 amino acids. Germline V gene lookup returns CDR1 MNHEY and CDR2 SVGAGI. Trimming shortened V by 2 bases and J by 5 bases, and 10 bases separated the two germline ends. The CDR3 nucleotides are TGTGCCAGCAGTTACCGAGAGCTAGACGAGCAGTACTTC. Protein product: CASSYRELDEQYF.

This rearrangement joins TRBV29-1 to TRBJ2-2; 16 bases are shared with TRBD2. CDR1 and CDR2 (germline): SQVTM, ANQGSEA. V lost 6 bases to trimming and J lost 3 bases; unmatched junction nucleotides: 10. The CDR3 is 18 residues long. The CDR3 region has the DNA TGCAGCGTCTTGGGACTAGCGGGGGGGCAATACCACACCGGGGAGCTGTTTTTT. Translated: CSVLGLAGGQYHTGELFF.

The CDR3 reads CASSETGGAETQYF. The CDR3 DNA is TGTGCCAGCAGTGAGACAGGGGGCGCAGAGACCCAGTACTTC. This rearrangement joins TRBV2 to TRBJ2-5; 10 bases fit TRBD1. The CDR3 sequence is 14 residues long. V shed 3 bases, J shed 4 bases, and the junction held 2 bases outside the gene matches. CDR1 and CDR2 (germline): SNHLY, FYNNEI.

The rearrangement uses TRBV12-5 and TRBJ2-2, with 9 positions matching TRBD2. The junction had 6 bases not matched to a gene; V was cut back by 2 bases and J by 5 bases. Germline assignment: CDR1 LGHNT and CDR2 FRNRAP. This CDR3 contains 16 residues. The CDR3 sequence: CASGLISGSTTGELFF. DNA of the CDR3: TGTGCTAGTGGTTTGATTAGCGGGAGTACTACCGGGGAGCTGTTTTTT.

A remark on this clone: Compared with germline, one end of the junction differs, possibly owing to a read error. The same CDR3 also results from other DNA sequences found in this sample. The chain couples TRBV2 to TRBJ1-2; D uncertain. This CDR3 comprises 11 residues. Germline lookup yields CDR1 SNHLY and CDR2 FYNNEI. CDR3: CASREGGGYTF. CDR3 bases: TGTGCCAGCAGAGAAGGAGGTGGCTACACCTTC. Combining the CDR3 with reference TRBV2 and TRBJ1-2 gives the whole variable domain EPEVTQTPSHQVTQMGQEVILRCVPISNHLYFYWYRQILGQKVEFLVSFYNNEISEKSEIFDDQFSVERPDGSNFTLKIRSTKLEDSAMYFCASREGGGYTFGSGTRLTVV.